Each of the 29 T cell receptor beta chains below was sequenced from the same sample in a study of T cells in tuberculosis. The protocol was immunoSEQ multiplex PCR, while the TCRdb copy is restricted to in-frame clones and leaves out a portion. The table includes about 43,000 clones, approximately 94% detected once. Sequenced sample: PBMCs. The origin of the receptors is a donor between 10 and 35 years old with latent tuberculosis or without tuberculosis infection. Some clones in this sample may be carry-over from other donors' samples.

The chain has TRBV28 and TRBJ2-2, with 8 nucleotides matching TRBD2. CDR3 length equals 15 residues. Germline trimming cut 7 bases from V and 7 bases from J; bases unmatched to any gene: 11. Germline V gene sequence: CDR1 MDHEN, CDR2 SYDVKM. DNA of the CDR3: TGTGCCAGCACATTCTTAGCGGGGTTTAACGGGGAGCTGTTTTTT. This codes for CASTFLAGFNGELFF.

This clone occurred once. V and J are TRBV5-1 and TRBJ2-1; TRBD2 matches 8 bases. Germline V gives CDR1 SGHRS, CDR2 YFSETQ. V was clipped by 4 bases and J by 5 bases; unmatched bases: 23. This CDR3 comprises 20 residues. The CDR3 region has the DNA TGCGCCAGCAGCCCCCCCAGGGGTAGCGGGAACCTCTACCTCGACAATGAGCAGTTCTTC. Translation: CASSPPRGSGNLYLDNEQFF.

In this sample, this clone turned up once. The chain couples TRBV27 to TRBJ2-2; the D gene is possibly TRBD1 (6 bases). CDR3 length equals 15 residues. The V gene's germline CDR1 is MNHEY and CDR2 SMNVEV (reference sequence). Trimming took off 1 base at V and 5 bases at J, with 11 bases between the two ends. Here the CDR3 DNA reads TGTGCCAGCAGTTTATGGACAAGGGGGACCGGGGAGCTGTTTTTT. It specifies CASSLWTRGTGELFF.

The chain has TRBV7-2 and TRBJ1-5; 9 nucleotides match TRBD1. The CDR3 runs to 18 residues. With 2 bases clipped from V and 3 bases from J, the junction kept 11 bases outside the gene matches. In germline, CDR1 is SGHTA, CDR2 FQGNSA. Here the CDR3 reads CASSLRLVGQGFNQPQHF. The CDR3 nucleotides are TGTGCCAGCAGCTTAAGGTTGGTAGGACAGGGGTTCAATCAGCCCCAGCATTTT. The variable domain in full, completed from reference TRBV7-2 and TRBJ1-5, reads GAGVSQSPSNKVTEKGKDVELRCDPISGHTALYWYRQSLGQGLEFLIYFQGNSAPDKSGLPSDRFSAERTGGSVSTLTIQRTQQEDSAVYLCASSLRLVGQGFNQPQHFGDGTRLSIL.

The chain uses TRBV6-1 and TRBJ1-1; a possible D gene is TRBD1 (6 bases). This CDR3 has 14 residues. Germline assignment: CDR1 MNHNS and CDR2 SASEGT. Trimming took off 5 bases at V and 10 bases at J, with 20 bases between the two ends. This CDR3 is CASSIMDSHSGAFF. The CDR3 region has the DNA TGTGCCAGCAGTATCATGGACAGCCATTCGGGAGCTTTCTTT.

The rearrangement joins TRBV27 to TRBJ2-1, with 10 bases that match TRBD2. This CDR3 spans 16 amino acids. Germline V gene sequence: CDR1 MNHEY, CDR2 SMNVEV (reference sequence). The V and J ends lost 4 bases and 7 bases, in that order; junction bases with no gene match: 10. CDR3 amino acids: CASSSRSSGRKNEQFF. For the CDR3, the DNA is TGTGCCAGCAGTTCCCGATCTAGCGGGAGAAAGAATGAGCAGTTCTTC.

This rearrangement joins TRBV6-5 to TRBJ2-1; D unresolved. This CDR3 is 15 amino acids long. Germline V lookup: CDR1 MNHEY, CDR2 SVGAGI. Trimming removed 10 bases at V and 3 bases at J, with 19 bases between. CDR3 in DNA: TGTGCCACTACAAAATCTAGTCCACACTACAATGAGCAGTTCTTC. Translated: CATTKSSPHYNEQFF.

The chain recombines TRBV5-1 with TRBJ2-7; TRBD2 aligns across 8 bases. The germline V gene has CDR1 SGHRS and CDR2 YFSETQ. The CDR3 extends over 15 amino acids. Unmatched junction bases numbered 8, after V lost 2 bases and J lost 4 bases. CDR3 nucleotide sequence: TGCGCCAGCAGCTTCACCGGGAGGGCCGGGTACGAGCAGTACTTC. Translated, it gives CASSFTGRAGYEQYF.

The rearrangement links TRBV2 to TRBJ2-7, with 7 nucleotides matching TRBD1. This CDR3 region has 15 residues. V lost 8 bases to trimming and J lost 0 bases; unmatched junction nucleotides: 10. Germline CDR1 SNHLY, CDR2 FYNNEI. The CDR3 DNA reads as TGTGCCAGCCTGCGCGGACAGGTACTCTCCTACGAGCAGTACTTC. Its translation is CASLRGQVLSYEQYF.

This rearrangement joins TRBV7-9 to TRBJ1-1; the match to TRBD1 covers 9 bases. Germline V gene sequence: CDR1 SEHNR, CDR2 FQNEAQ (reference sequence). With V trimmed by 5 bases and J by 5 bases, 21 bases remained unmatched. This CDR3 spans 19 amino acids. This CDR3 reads CASSPAGIRDRERRTEAFF. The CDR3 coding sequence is TGTGCCAGCAGCCCAGCGGGTATCCGGGACAGGGAGAGACGGACTGAAGCTTTCTTT.

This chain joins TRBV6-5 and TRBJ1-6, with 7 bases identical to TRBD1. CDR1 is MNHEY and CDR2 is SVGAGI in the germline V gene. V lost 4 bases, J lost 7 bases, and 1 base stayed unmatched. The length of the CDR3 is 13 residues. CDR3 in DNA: TGTGCCAGCAGTTGGGGACAGAATTCACCCCTCCACTTT. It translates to CASSWGQNSPLHF.

This CDR3 reads CASSKGGIYGYTF. DNA of the CDR3: TGCGCCAGCAGCAAGGGGGGGATCTATGGCTACACCTTC. V usage is TRBV4-3 and J usage is TRBJ1-2; perhaps TRBD1 as D (6 bases). This CDR3 region has 13 residues. In germline, CDR1 is LGHNA, CDR2 YSLEER. Trimming pared 5 bases from V and 4 bases from J, leaving 11 bases between.

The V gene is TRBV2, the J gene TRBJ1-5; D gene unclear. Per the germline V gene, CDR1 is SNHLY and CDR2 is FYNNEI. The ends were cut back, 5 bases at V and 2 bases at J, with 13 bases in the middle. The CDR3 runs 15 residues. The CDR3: CASSLGRNGNQPQHF. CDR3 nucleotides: TGTGCCAGCAGTCTTGGGAGGAATGGCAATCAGCCCCAGCATTTT.

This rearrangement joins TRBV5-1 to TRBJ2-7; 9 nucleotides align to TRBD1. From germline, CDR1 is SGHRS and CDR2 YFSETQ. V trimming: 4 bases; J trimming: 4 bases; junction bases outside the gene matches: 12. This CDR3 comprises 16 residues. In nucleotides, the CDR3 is TGCGCCAGCAGCCCCCTTTCGGGACAGGGCCCTTACGAGCAGTACTTC. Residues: CASSPLSGQGPYEQYF. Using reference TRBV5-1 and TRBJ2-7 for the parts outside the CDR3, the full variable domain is KAGVTQTPRYLIKTRGQQVTLSCSPISGHRSVSWYQQTPGQGLQFLFEYFSETQRNKGNFPGRFSGRQFSNSRSEMNVSTLELGDSALYLCASSPLSGQGPYEQYFGPGTRLTVT.

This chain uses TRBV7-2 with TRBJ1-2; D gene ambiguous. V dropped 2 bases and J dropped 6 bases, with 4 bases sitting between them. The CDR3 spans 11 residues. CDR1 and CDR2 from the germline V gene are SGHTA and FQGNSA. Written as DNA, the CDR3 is TGTGCCAGCAGCTTAACAGATGGCTACACCTTC. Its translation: CASSLTDGYTF.

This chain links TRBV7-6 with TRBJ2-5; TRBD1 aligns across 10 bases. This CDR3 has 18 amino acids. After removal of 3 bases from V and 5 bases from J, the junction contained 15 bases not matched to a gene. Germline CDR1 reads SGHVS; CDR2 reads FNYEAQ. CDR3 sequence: CASSFFLGQGVAEETQYF. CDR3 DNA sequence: TGTGCCAGCAGCTTCTTCCTCGGACAGGGGGTAGCAGAGGAGACCCAGTACTTC.

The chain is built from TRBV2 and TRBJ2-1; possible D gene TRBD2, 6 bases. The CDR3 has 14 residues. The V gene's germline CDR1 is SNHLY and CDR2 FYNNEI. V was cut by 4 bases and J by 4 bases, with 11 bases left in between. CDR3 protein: CASSAAGRYNEQFF. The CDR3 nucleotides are TGTGCCAGCAGTGCTGCGGGACGGTACAATGAGCAGTTCTTC.

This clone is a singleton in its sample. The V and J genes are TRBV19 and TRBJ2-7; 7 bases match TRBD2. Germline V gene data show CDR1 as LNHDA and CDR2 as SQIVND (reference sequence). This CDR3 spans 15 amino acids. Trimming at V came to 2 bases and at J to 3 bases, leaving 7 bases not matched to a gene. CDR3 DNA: TGTGCCAGTAGTATACGAAGCGGGACGATCTACGAGCAGTACTTC. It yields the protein CASSIRSGTIYEQYF.

The CDR3 here is CASSQRDRGDYGYTF. In nucleotides, the CDR3 is TGTGCCAGCAGCCAACGGGACAGGGGAGATTATGGCTACACCTTC. The V call is TRBV4-2, the J call TRBJ1-2, with 10 bases aligning to TRBD1. The junction had 5 bases not matched to a gene; V was cut back by 2 bases and J by 5 bases. Looked up from germline, CDR1 is LGHNA and CDR2 is YNFKEQ. This CDR3 contains 15 residues.

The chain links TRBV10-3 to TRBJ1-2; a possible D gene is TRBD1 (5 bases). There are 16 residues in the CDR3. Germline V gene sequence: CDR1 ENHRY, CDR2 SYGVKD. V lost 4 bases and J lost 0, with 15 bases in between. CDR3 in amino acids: CAISVSRQGSNYGYTF. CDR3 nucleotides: TGTGCCATCAGTGTGTCCCGCCAGGGCTCTAACTATGGCTACACCTTC.

The CDR3 DNA follows: TGTGCCAGCAGCCCAACTAGCGCCTCCTACAATGAGCAGTTCTTC. Amino acid sequence: CASSPTSASYNEQFF. The chain uses TRBV4-2 and TRBJ2-1; 7 bases align to TRBD2. CDR3 length equals 15 residues. Germline V gives CDR1 LGHNA, CDR2 YNFKEQ. Unmatched junction bases numbered 3, after V lost 4 bases and J lost 0 bases.

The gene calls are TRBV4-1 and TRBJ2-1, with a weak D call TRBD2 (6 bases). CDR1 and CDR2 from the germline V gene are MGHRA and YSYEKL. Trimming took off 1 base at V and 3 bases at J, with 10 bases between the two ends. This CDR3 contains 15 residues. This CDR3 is CASSQGLGFYNEQFF. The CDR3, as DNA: TGCGCCAGCAGCCAAGGACTAGGATTCTACAATGAGCAGTTCTTC.

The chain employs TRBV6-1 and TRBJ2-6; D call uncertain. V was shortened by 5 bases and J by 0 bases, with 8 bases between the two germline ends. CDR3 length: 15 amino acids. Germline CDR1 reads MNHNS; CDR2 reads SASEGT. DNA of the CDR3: TGTGCCAGCAGTTTGACTGCCTCTGGGGCCAACGTCCTGACTTTC. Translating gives CASSLTASGANVLTF.

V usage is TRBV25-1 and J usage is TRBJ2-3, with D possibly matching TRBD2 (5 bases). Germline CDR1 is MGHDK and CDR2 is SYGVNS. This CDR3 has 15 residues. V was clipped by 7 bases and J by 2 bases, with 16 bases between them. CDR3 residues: CASKPPGLYTDTQYF. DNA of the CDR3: TGTGCCAGCAAACCCCCCGGACTGTACACAGATACGCAGTATTTT.

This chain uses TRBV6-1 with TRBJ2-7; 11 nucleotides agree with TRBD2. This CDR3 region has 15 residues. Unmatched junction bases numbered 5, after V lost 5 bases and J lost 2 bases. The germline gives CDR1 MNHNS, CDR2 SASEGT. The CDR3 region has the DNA TGTGCCAGCAGTACTCCGGGACTAGCGGCCTACGAGCAGTACTTC. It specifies CASSTPGLAAYEQYF.

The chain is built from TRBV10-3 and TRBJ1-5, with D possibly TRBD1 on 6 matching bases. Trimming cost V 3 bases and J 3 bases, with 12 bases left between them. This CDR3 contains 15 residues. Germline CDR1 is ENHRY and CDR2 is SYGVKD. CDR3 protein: CAISDSSGDNQPQHF. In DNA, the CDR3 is TGTGCCATCAGTGATTCCTCAGGGGACAATCAGCCCCAGCATTTT.

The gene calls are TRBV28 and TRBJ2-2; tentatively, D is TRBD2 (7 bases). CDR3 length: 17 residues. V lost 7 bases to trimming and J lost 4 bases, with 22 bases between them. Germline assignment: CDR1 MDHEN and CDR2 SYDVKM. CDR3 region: CASNPIRGARITGELFF. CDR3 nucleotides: TGTGCCAGCAACCCAATACGGGGGGCACGGATCACCGGGGAGCTGTTTTTT.

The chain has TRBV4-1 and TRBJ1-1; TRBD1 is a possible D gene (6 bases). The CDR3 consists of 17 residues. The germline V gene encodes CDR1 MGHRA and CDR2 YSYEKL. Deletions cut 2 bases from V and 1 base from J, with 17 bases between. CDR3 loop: CASSQPKGRTENTEAFF. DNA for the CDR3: TGCGCCAGCAGCCAACCCAAGGGTCGGACAGAGAACACTGAAGCTTTCTTT.

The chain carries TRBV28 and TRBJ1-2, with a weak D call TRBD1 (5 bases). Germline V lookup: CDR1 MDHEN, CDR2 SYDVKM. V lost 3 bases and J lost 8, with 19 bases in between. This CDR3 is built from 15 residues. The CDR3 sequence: CASSFHGGANRGYTF. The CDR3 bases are TGTGCCAGCAGTTTTCATGGAGGGGCCAATAGGGGCTACACCTTC.